These T cell receptor beta chains were read from a single sample in a study of a mutant IDH1 vaccine in newly diagnosed glioma. Repertoires were generated with immunoSEQ multiplex PCR, while TCRdb's copy carries only in-frame clones and drops some. The sample records approximately 70,000 clones, 80% to 90% being singletons. The material sequenced was PBMCs, taken from a glioma patient treated with radiotherapy, temozolomide or both. The receptors shown here come from a man aged 25 to 40 with glioma. The CDR3 runs from the conserved cysteine through the conserved F or W. A D gene is named only where the DNA matches it firmly.

v_gene: TRBV7-9
j_gene: TRBJ2-7
d_gene: TRBD1
CDR3nt: TGTGCCAGCAGCTTAGAACAGGGGGCCTACGAGCAGTACTTC
CDR3aa: CASSLEQGAYEQYF

v_gene: TRBV19
j_gene: TRBJ1-4
d_gene: TRBD1
CDR3nt: TGTGCCAGTAGTATAAGCGGATTAGGGACAGGTTACGAAAAACTGTTTTTT
CDR3aa: CASSISGLGTGYEKLFF

v_gene: TRBV19
j_gene: TRBJ2-5
d_gene: .
CDR3nt: TGTGCCAGTAGTAAGGGGGAGGACACCCAAGAGACCCAGTACTTC
CDR3aa: CASSKGEDTQETQYF

v_gene: TRBV28
j_gene: TRBJ2-3
d_gene: .
CDR3nt: TGTGCCAGCAGTTTAGGTACGGGCCTGACAGATACGCAGTATTTT
CDR3aa: CASSLGTGLTDTQYF

v_gene: TRBV19
j_gene: TRBJ1-1
d_gene: TRBD1
CDR3nt: TGTGCCAGTAGCCTGACGATAGGGACAGGGGGCACTGAAGCTTTCTTT
CDR3aa: CASSLTIGTGGTEAFF

v_gene: TRBV7-2
j_gene: TRBJ2-7
d_gene: TRBD1
CDR3nt: TGTGCCAGCAGCCACTCCGGGACAGGCTTTTCCGAGCAGTACTTC
CDR3aa: CASSHSGTGFSEQYF

v_gene: TRBV10-2
j_gene: TRBJ2-7
d_gene: .
CDR3nt: TGCGCCAGCACCGACGGTTCCTACGAGCAGTACTTC
CDR3aa: CASTDGSYEQYF

v_gene: TRBV18
j_gene: TRBJ2-1
d_gene: .
CDR3nt: TGTGCCAGCTCACCACCCCAAGGCTCCTACAATGAGCAGTTCTTC
CDR3aa: CASSPPQGSYNEQFF

v_gene: TRBV5-8
j_gene: TRBJ2-3
d_gene: TRBD2
CDR3nt: TGTGCCAGCAGCTTGGTGCGGGGGGGCAAGGGTACGCAGTATTTT
CDR3aa: CASSLVRGGKGTQYF

v_gene: TRBV19
j_gene: TRBJ2-2
d_gene: TRBD2
CDR3nt: TGTGCCACCCACGTCGGGGGGGCCGGGGAGCTGTTTTTT
CDR3aa: CATHVGGAGELFF

v_gene: TRBV6-5
j_gene: TRBJ2-1
d_gene: TRBD2
CDR3nt: TGTGCCAGCAGTTACCAGATGGGACTAGCGGGGGGTGAGCAGTTCTTC
CDR3aa: CASSYQMGLAGGEQFF